One TCR beta chain is described in this entry. The target antigen is unknown. The V end lost 6 bases, the J end lost 4 bases, and 15 bases lay between the germline ends. CDR1 MNHEY and CDR2 SMNVEV come from the germline V gene (reference sequence). This CDR3 has 14 residues. The data stem from a study of neoadjuvant nivolumab and ipilimumab in lung cancer. General observations from the study: Only two of four nivolumab-treated tumors gained richness and clonality by surgery.

Generated by immunoSEQ multiplex PCR, the TCRdb table keeps only in-frame clones and is missing some. This table has roughly 45,000 clones, approximately 90% appearing once. This clonotype originated in an adult with non-small cell lung cancer. Some clones in this sample may be carry-over from other donors' samples. The source was blood, collected before neoadjuvant nivolumab, alone or with ipilimumab. The chain has TRBV27 and TRBJ1-1, with D uncertain. Written as DNA, the CDR3 is TGTGCCAGCAGCTCGTCAGTGGCGTTCACTGAAGCTTTCTTT. Translation: CASSSSVAFTEAFF.